The TCR beta chain under discussion was sequenced for a study of neoadjuvant anti-PD-1 for oral cavity cancer. Sequenced by immunoSEQ multiplex PCR; TCRdb stores in-frame clones only, minus some. The sample records about 12,000 clones, around 60% being singletons. With V trimmed by 3 bases and J by 1 base, 0 bases remained unmatched. Germline assignment: CDR1 MNHEY and CDR2 SMNVEV (reference sequence). The CDR3 covers 14 residues. The origin of this receptor is a person aged 35-79 years with oral cavity squamous cell carcinoma. Here the sequenced sample was tumor tissue, taken before nivolumab (anti-PD-1) treatment. This chain connects TRBV27 to TRBJ2-3; TRBD2 matches at 8 bases. The CDR3 coding sequence is TGTGCCAGCAGTTTTAGCGGGGGCACAGATACGCAGTATTTT. It is translated as CASSFSGGTDTQYF.